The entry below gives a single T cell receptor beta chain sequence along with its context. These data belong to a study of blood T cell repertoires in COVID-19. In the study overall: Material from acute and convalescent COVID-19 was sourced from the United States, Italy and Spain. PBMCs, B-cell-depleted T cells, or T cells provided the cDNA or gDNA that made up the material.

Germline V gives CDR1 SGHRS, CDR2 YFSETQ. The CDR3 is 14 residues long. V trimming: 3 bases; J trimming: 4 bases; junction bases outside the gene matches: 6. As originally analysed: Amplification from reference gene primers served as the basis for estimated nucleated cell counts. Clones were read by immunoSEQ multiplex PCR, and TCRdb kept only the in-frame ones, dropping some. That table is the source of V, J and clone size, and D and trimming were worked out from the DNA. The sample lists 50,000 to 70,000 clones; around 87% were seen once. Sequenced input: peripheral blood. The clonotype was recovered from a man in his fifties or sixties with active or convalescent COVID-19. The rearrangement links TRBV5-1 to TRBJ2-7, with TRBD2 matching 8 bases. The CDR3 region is CASSSTSGPYEQYF. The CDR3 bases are TGCGCCAGCAGCTCTACTAGCGGACCATACGAGCAGTACTTC.